This is a list of T cell receptor beta chains from one sample in a study of blood T cell repertoires in COVID-19. Clones were read by immunoSEQ multiplex PCR, and TCRdb kept only the in-frame ones, dropping some. Found here are over 200,000 clones, around 83% of them singletons; the top ten hold roughly 8.2%. Source material: peripheral blood. These receptors came from a woman in her 50s with acute or convalescent COVID-19. CDR3s include the opening cysteine and the closing phenylalanine or tryptophan. The D gene is left open where the match is weak. Clone size appears in some rows only: once, few, many, or a class for an expanded clone.

clone_size	v_call	j_call	d_call	cdr3_nt	cdr3_aa
-	TRBV28	TRBJ1-2	-	TGTGCCAGCAGCGGGGGGCGGAATGGCTACACCTTC	CASSGGRNGYTF
-	TRBV4-2	TRBJ1-1	TRBD1	TGTGCCAGCAGCCCTGGGACAGGGGGAGAGAGCACTGAAGCTTTCTTT	CASSPGTGGESTEAFF
-	TRBV24-1	TRBJ2-3	TRBD1	TGTGCCACCAGTGGTACAGGGGTCGAGGGCACAGATACGCAGTATTTT	CATSGTGVEGTDTQYF
-	TRBV27	TRBJ1-6	TRBD1	TGTGCCAGCAGTCCTTCGGGACAGATAAATTCACCCCTCCACTTT	CASSPSGQINSPLHF
-	TRBV4-1	TRBJ2-1	TRBD2	TGCGCCAGCAGCCAAGATCGGGGTAGCGGGACCTACAATGAGCAGTTCTTC	CASSQDRGSGTYNEQFF
-	TRBV10-3	TRBJ2-2	TRBD1	TGTGCCATCAGACGGGACAGGGACACCGGGGAGCTGTTTTTT	CAIRRDRDTGELFF
few	TRBV18	TRBJ1-2	-	TGTGCCAGCTCACCGCAGCGATACCCAGCTAACTATGGCTACACCTTC	CASSPQRYPANYGYTF
-	TRBV7-2	TRBJ1-5	-	TGTGCCAGCAGCTTAGTTTCCGGAGTCAATCAGCCCCAGCATTTT	CASSLVSGVNQPQHF
-	TRBV24-1	TRBJ2-2	-	TGTGCCACCAGTGACCCCCGGAACACCGGGGAGCTGTTTTTT	CATSDPRNTGELFF
-	TRBV27	TRBJ2-2	TRBD2	TGTGCCACCGCGACTAGCGGGAGGACCGGGGAGCTGTTTTTT	CATATSGRTGELFF
-	TRBV5-6	TRBJ2-1	-	TGTGCCAGCAGCTCCCGGACAATTGCAAGCTCCTACAATGAGCAGTTCTTC	CASSSRTIASSYNEQFF
-	TRBV4-1	TRBJ2-1	-	TGCGCCAGCAGCCACCCGACTAGTTTTCTGACCAATGAGCAGTTCTTC	CASSHPTSFLTNEQFF
few	TRBV10-3	TRBJ2-3	TRBD2	TGTGCCATCAGCACAGTACTAGCGGGGAGCACAGATACGCAGTATTTT	CAISTVLAGSTDTQYF
-	TRBV18	TRBJ2-2	-	TGTGCCAGCTCACCACAACAGGGATGGACCGGGGAGCTGTTTTTT	CASSPQQGWTGELFF
-	TRBV27	TRBJ2-2	TRBD2	TGTGCCAGCAGTTCGGGACTAGCGGGAGGTGGAGGTCCCGGGGAGCTGTTTTTT	CASSSGLAGGGGPGELFF
-	TRBV2	TRBJ2-1	-	TGTGCCAGCACTGGCAACAATGAGCAGTTCTTC	CASTGNNEQFF
-	TRBV5-1	TRBJ2-6	-	TGCGCCAGCAGCTTGCCTTATCTGTCCGGGGCCAACGTCCTGACTTTC	CASSLPYLSGANVLTF
-	TRBV27	TRBJ2-7	TRBD2	TGTGCCAGCAGGGATGGGACTAGTGGGCCCTACGAGCAGTACTTC	CASRDGTSGPYEQYF
-	TRBV30	TRBJ2-2	TRBD2	TGTGCCTGGAGTTCAGGCCGAGGAGGGAGGGGCACCGGGGAGCTGTTTTTT	CAWSSGRGGRGTGELFF
once	TRBV7-8	TRBJ2-2	-	TGTGCCAGCAGCCGACGGGATAAGGGAAAGATGAACACCGGGGAGCTGTTTTTT	CASSRRDKGKMNTGELFF
-	TRBV3-1/TRBV3-2	TRBJ1-2	TRBD1	TGTGCCAGCAGCCAGGGACAGGGGAAAACCTTC	CASSQGQGKTF
-	TRBV2	TRBJ2-7	TRBD1	TGTGCCAGCGGGGGGACAGGGATGTCCGAGCAGTACTTC	CASGGTGMSEQYF
-	TRBV5-1	TRBJ2-1	-	TGCGCCAGCAGCCGGGACTGGGGGAGTGAGCAGTTCTTC	CASSRDWGSEQFF
-	TRBV10-3	TRBJ2-5	-	TGTGCCATCAGTGAGTCGGCCGGGGGTGGAAAGACCCAGTACTTC	CAISESAGGGKTQYF
-	TRBV28	TRBJ1-1	-	TGTGCCAGCAGTTTTAGGGGCCTGAACACTGAAGCTTTCTTT	CASSFRGLNTEAFF
-	TRBV11-2	TRBJ1-2	-	TGTGCCAGCAGCCCTCCCAGGGGAGAGGATGGCTACACCTTC	CASSPPRGEDGYTF
-	TRBV6-5	TRBJ2-2	TRBD2	TGTGCCAGCAGTTACTCGACGAGCGGGAGCACCGGGGAGCTGTTTTTT	CASSYSTSGSTGELFF
-	TRBV9	TRBJ2-5	TRBD2	TGTGCCAGCAGCGTAGAAGGAACTAGCGGGAGTTGGGCCCAGTACTTC	CASSVEGTSGSWAQYF
-	TRBV29-1	TRBJ1-2	-	TGCAGCGTTGGGGCAGACTATGGCTACACCTTC	CSVGADYGYTF
-	TRBV5-1	TRBJ2-3	TRBD2	TGCGCCAGCAGCTTGGGACTAGCGGGAGGTTCCGATACGCAGTATTTT	CASSLGLAGGSDTQYF
-	TRBV10-2	TRBJ2-1	TRBD1	TGCGCCAGCAGTGCCTTCGTCCCCAGGACAGGGTTTGAGGGACCGGACAATGAGCAGTTCTTC	CASSAFVPRTGFEGPDNEQFF
-	TRBV28	TRBJ2-6	-	TGTGCCAGCAGTATCGCAGGTTCTGGGGCCAACGTCCTGACTTTC	CASSIAGSGANVLTF
-	TRBV5-1	TRBJ2-2	-	TGCGCCAGCAGCTACGGACAGCCTGACACCGGGGAGCTGTTTTTT	CASSYGQPDTGELFF
-	TRBV5-1	TRBJ2-3	-	TGCGCCAGCAGCCCGGCAGGGCTGGGGGATACGCAGTATTTT	CASSPAGLGDTQYF
-	TRBV27	TRBJ1-4	TRBD1	TGTGCCAGCAGTTTCCACAGGGGAGGTGAAAAACTGTTTTTT	CASSFHRGGEKLFF
-	TRBV25-1	TRBJ1-5	TRBD1	TGTGCCAGCAGTGCACCCGGGACAGGGTATCAGCCCCAGCATTTT	CASSAPGTGYQPQHF
-	TRBV27	TRBJ2-7	TRBD1	TGTGCCACTTCAACCGACAGGGGTTATAACGAGCAGTACTTC	CATSTDRGYNEQYF
-	TRBV10-3	TRBJ2-7	-	TGTGCCATCAGGCGGGGTTCCCTCTCCTACGAGCAGTACTTC	CAIRRGSLSYEQYF
-	TRBV19	TRBJ1-1	-	TGTGCCAGTAGTATAGCCTACACTGAAGCTTTCTTT	CASSIAYTEAFF
once	TRBV5-1	TRBJ2-3	TRBD1	TGCGCCAGCAGCTTGGCCCCGGGACAGGGCACAGATACGCAGTATTTT	CASSLAPGQGTDTQYF
-	TRBV24-1	TRBJ2-3	TRBD1	TGTGCCACCAGCGAAGGGGACAGGGGGCCAGATACGCAGTATTTT	CATSEGDRGPDTQYF
-	TRBV5-6	TRBJ2-7	TRBD2	TGTGCCAGCAGCCGAAGCGGGAGGGAAACCTACGAGCAGTACTTC	CASSRSGRETYEQYF
once	TRBV5-5	TRBJ2-7	-	TGTGCCAGCAGCAATTCTTTAGCGCGAACCTCCTACGAGCAGTACTTC	CASSNSLARTSYEQYF
-	TRBV28	TRBJ2-7	-	TGTGCCAGCAGGGACACCGCTCTTTACGAGCAGTACTTC	CASRDTALYEQYF
-	TRBV18	TRBJ1-1	TRBD1	TGTGCCAGCTCACCAGGACAGGGGGCGACTGAAGCTTTCTTT	CASSPGQGATEAFF
-	TRBV6-5	TRBJ1-2	TRBD1	TGTGCCAGCAGTATCCGGGACAGGGGTGGCTATGGCTACACCTTC	CASSIRDRGGYGYTF
few	TRBV10-3	TRBJ1-2	TRBD1	TGTGCCATCAGGGACCCGGGACAGGTAGATGGCTACACCTTC	CAIRDPGQVDGYTF
-	TRBV18	TRBJ2-7	-	TGTGCCAGCTCACCAAGGACAGTCTACGAGCAGTACTTC	CASSPRTVYEQYF
-	TRBV6-6	TRBJ2-7	TRBD2	TGTGCCAGCAGTCTAATCGGGGGACACATGGCCCTGATGACTAGCGGCGAGCAGTACTTC	CASSLIGGHMALMTSGEQYF
few	TRBV27	TRBJ1-5	-	TGTGCCAGCAGTTTAGGGGGGGCCCAGCCCCAGCATTTT	CASSLGGAQPQHF
-	TRBV11-2	TRBJ2-3	TRBD2	TGTGCCAGCAGCTTATGGACTAGCAGTGGGGCAGATACGCAGTATTTT	CASSLWTSSGADTQYF
-	TRBV5-1	TRBJ2-7	TRBD1	TGCGCCAGCAGTCCTACAGGGGACGAGCAGTACTTC	CASSPTGDEQYF
-	TRBV30	TRBJ2-1	TRBD2	TGTGCCTGGAGTGCGGAGCGGGAACGTGAGCAGTTCTTC	CAWSAEREREQFF
few	TRBV2	TRBJ2-1	-	TGTGCCAGCAGTGAAGCGCGTCAGGGTGGTTTAGAGTTCTTC	CASSEARQGGLEFF
once	TRBV24-1	TRBJ1-5	-	TGTGCCACCAGTGATTTCGGTGATCAGCCCCAGCATTTT	CATSDFGDQPQHF
-	TRBV7-2	TRBJ1-2	TRBD1	TGTGCCAGCAGCTTCTCGGGGACAGGGTATGGCTACACCTTC	CASSFSGTGYGYTF